Listed below are T cell receptor beta chains from one sample, sequenced in a study of CD8 T cells in ankylosing spondylitis. TCRdb recomputed calls from the 5' RACE reads with MiXCR, one row per CDR3 protein. The table has some 200,000 distinct CDR3 sequences, roughly 26% seen once. Sequencing was performed on blood, either unsorted or a sorted T cell fraction (not recorded which). These receptors originate from a male donor with ankylosing spondylitis or in good health (not recorded which). The CDR3 runs from the conserved cysteine through the conserved F or W. The D gene is left open where the match is weak. Size values are once, few and many counts, or a class for expanded clones, and some rows have none.

cdr3_aa cdr3_nt v_call cdr3_length d_call clone_size j_call
CSVAGTGGGTDTQYF TGCAGCGTTGCCGGGACAGGGGGCGGCACAGATACGCAGTATTTT TRBV29-1 15 TRBD1 . TRBJ2-3
CASTRALNLAQHF TGTGCCAGCACCCGGGCCCTTAATTTAGCCCAGCATTTT TRBV12-3/TRBV12-4 13 . many TRBJ1-5
CSARNNTGELFF TGCAGTGCTAGAAATAACACCGGGGAGCTGTTTTTT TRBV20-1 12 . many TRBJ2-2
CASSPQGLAGGPQFF TGCGCCAGCAGCCCGCAGGGCCTAGCGGGAGGGCCGCAGTTCTTC TRBV5-1 15 TRBD2 many TRBJ2-1
CASSTRTTQYF TGTGCCAGCAGTACCCGTACGACCCAGTACTTC TRBV6-5 11 . . TRBJ2-5
CASSQIQPQHF TGCGCCAGCAGTCAAATTCAGCCCCAGCATTTT TRBV23-1 11 . few TRBJ1-5
CASSLGRIDTQYF TGTGCCAGCAGCTTAGGCAGGATAGATACGCAGTATTTT TRBV7-2 13 . . TRBJ2-3
CATSREPDRAFYEQYF TGTGCCACCAGCAGAGAACCGGACAGGGCTTTCTACGAGCAGTACTTC TRBV15 16 TRBD1 many TRBJ2-7
CASSQWGQGVGKEQFF TGTGCCAGCTCACAGTGGGGACAGGGAGTAGGAAAGGAGCAGTTCTTC TRBV18 16 TRBD1 . TRBJ2-1
CSASDSGYEQYF TGCAGTGCTAGTGATAGCGGCTACGAGCAGTACTTC TRBV20-1 12 . . TRBJ2-7
CASSLEVVGNEQFF TGTGCCAGCAGCTTGGAGGTCGTGGGAAATGAGCAGTTCTTC TRBV5-5 14 . many TRBJ2-1
CASSVAPAEDYEQYF TGTGCCAGCAGCGTAGCCCCAGCGGAAGACTACGAGCAGTACTTC TRBV9 15 . many TRBJ2-7
CASSVAGAPYEQYF TGTGCCAGCAGCGTAGCGGGGGCCCCCTACGAGCAGTACTTC TRBV9 14 . few TRBJ2-7
CASSPPGLASKETQYF TGTGCCAGCAGCCCACCGGGACTAGCGAGTAAAGAGACCCAGTACTTC TRBV5-4 16 TRBD2 many TRBJ2-5
CASSLSPEYGYSF TGTGCCAGCAGTTTATCGCCAGAATATGGCTACTCCTTC TRBV12-3/TRBV12-4 13 . few TRBJ1-2
CASSHNSDRGNYGGYEQYF TGTGCCAGCAGCCACAACTCCGACAGGGGCAACTACGGTGGCTACGAGCAGTACTTC TRBV27 19 TRBD1 . TRBJ2-7
CSVGRTGVPYEQYF TGCAGCGTGGGGCGGACAGGGGTACCCTACGAGCAGTACTTC TRBV29-1 14 TRBD1 few TRBJ2-7
CSVATRLRTDTQYF TGCAGCGTAGCCACAAGGTTGAGAACAGATACGCAGTATTTT TRBV29-1 14 . many TRBJ2-3
CASSRTSGGSEQFF TGTGCCAGCAGCCGGACTAGCGGGGGGTCTGAGCAGTTCTTC TRBV7-2 14 TRBD2 many TRBJ2-1
CASSAYSGTDTQYF TGTGCCAGCAGCGCCTATAGCGGGACAGATACGCAGTATTTT TRBV7-2 14 TRBD2 . TRBJ2-3
CASSVVGSDSGNTIYF TGTGCCAGCAGCGTAGTGGGCAGCGACTCTGGAAACACCATATATTTT TRBV9 16 . many TRBJ1-3
CASSPLVGSGYTF TGTGCCAGCAGTCCCCTGGTCGGGTCTGGCTACACCTTC TRBV12-3/TRBV12-4 13 . many TRBJ1-2
CASSLWDRGNQPQHF TGTGCCAGCAGTTTATGGGACAGGGGCAATCAGCCCCAGCATTTT TRBV28 15 TRBD1 many TRBJ1-5
CSVGTGVINEQFF TGCAGCGTTGGGACAGGGGTAATCAATGAGCAGTTCTTC TRBV29-1 13 TRBD1 . TRBJ2-1
CASSLQGRGETQYF TGTGCCAGCAGTTTGCAGGGAAGAGGAGAGACCCAGTACTTC TRBV27 14 . . TRBJ2-5